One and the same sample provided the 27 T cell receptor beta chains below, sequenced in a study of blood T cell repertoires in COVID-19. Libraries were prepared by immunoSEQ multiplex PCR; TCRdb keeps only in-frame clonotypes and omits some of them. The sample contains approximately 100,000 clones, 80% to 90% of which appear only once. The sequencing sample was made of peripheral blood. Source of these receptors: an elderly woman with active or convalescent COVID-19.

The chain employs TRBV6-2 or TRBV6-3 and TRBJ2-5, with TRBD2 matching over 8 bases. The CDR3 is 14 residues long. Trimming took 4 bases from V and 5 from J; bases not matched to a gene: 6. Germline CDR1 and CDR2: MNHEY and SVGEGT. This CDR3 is CASSSGGAGETQYF. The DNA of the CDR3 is TGTGCCAGCAGTTCCGGGGGGGCTGGGGAGACCCAGTACTTC.

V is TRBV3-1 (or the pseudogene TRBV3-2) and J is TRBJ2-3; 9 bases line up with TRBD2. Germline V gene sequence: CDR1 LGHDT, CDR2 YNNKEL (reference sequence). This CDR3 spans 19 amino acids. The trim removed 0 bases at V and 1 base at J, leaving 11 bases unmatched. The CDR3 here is CASSQESSGNRARTDTQYF. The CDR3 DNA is TGTGCCAGCAGCCAAGAATCTAGCGGGAACCGTGCCCGCACAGATACGCAGTATTTT.

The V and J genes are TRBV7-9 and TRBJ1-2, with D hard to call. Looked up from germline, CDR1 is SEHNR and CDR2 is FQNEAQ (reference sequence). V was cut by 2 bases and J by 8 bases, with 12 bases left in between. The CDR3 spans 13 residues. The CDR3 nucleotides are TGTGCCAGCAGCTTAAGGAGGGTGGGCGGCTACACCTTC. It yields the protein CASSLRRVGGYTF.

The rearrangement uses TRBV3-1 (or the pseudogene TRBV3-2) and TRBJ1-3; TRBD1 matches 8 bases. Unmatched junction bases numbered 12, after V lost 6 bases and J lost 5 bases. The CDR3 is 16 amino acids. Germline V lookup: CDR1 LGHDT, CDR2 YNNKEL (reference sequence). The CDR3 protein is CASSSPGQDPRNTIYF. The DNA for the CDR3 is TGTGCCAGCAGTTCACCGGGACAGGACCCCAGAAACACCATATATTTT.

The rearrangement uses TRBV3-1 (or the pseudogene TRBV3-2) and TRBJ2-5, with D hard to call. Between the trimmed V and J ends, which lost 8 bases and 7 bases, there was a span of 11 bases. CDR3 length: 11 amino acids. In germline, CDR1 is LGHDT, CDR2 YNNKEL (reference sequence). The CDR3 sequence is CASSNSGTQYF. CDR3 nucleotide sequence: TGTGCCAGCTCCAATTCGGGGACCCAGTACTTC.

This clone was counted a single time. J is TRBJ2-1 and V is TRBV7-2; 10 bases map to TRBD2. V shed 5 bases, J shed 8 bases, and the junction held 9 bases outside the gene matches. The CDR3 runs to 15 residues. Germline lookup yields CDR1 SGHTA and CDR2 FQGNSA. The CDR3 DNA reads TGTGCCAGCAGCCCTTGGGAAGCGGGAGGGGATGAGCAGTTCTTC. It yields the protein CASSPWEAGGDEQFF. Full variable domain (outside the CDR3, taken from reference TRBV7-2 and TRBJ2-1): GAGVSQSPSNKVTEKGKDVELRCDPISGHTALYWYRQSLGQGLEFLIYFQGNSAPDKSGLPSDRFSAERTGGSVSTLTIQRTQQEDSAVYLCASSPWEAGGDEQFFGPGTRLTVL.

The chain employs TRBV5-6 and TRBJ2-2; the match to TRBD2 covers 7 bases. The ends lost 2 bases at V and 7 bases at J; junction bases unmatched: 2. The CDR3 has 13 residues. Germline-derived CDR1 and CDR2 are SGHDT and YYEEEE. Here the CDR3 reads CASSFPSGGELFF. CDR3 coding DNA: TGTGCCAGCAGCTTTCCTAGCGGCGGGGAGCTGTTTTTT.

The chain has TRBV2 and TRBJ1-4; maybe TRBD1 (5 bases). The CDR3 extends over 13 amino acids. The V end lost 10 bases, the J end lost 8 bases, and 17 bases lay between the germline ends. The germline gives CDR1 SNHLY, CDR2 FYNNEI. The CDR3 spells CAIGTPSREKLFF. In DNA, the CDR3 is TGTGCCATCGGGACTCCTAGTCGGGAAAAACTGTTTTTT.

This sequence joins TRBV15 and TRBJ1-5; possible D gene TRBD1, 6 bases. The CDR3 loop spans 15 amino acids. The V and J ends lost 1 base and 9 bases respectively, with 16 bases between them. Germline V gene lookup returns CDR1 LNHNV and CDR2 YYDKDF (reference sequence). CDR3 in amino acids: CATSRVSRGITPQHF. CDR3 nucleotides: TGTGCCACCAGCAGAGTATCGAGGGGGATTACGCCCCAGCATTTT.

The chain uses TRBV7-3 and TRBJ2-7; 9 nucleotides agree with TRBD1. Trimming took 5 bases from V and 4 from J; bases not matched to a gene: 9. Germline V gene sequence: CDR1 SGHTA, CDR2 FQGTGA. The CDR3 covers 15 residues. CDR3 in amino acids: CASSHSGTGSYEQYF. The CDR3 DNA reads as TGTGCCAGCAGCCATTCCGGGACAGGGTCTTACGAGCAGTACTTC.

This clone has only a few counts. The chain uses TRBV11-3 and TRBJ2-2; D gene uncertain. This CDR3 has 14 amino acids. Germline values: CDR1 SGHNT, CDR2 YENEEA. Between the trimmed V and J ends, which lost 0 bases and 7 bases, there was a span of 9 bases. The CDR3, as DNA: TGTGCCAGCAGCTTAGAAAGTAAGCTCGGGGAGCTGTTTTTT. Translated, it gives CASSLESKLGELFF.

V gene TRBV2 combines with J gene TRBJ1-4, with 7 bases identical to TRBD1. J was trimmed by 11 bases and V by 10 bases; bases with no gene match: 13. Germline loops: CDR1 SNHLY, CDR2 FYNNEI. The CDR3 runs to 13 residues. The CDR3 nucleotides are TGTGCCACTAGGTGGGACAGCATGGGGAAACTGTTTTTT. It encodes CATRWDSMGKLFF. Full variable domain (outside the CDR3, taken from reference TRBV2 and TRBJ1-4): EPEVTQTPSHQVTQMGQEVILRCVPISNHLYFYWYRQILGQKVEFLVSFYNNEISEKSEIFDDQFSVERPDGSNFTLKIRSTKLEDSAMYFCATRWDSMGKLFFGSGTQLSVL.

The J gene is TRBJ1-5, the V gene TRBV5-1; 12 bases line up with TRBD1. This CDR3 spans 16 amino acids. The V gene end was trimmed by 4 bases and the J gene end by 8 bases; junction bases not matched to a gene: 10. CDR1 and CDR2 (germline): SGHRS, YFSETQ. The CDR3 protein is CASSPTGTGGREPQHF. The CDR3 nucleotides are TGCGCCAGCAGCCCAACCGGGACAGGGGGCAGAGAGCCCCAGCATTTT.

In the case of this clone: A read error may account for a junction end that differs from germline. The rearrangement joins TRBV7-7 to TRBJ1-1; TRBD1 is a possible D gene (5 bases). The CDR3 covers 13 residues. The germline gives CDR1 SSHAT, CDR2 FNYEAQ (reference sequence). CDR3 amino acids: CASSLAPGGRTFF. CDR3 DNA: TGTGCTAGCAGCTTAGCCCCTGGGGGGAGAACTTTCTTT. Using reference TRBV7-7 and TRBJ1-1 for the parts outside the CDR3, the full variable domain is GAGVSQSPRYKVTKRGQDVTLRCDPISSHATLYWYQQALGQGPEFLTYFNYEAQPDKSGLPSDRFSAERPEGSISTLTIQRTEQRDSAMYRCASSLAPGGRTFFGQGTRLTVV.

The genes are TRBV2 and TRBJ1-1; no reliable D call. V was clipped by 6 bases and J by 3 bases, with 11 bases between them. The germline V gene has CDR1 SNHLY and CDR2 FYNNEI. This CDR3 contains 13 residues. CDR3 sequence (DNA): TGTGCCAGCAGAGATCCGGGGTACACTGAAGCTTTCTTT. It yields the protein CASRDPGYTEAFF.

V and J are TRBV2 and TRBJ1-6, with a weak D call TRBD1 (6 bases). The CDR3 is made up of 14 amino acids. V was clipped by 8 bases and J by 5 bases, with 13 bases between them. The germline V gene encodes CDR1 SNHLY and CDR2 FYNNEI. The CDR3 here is CASVGTNNNSPLHF. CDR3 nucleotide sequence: TGTGCCAGCGTGGGGACAAACAATAATTCACCCCTCCACTTT.

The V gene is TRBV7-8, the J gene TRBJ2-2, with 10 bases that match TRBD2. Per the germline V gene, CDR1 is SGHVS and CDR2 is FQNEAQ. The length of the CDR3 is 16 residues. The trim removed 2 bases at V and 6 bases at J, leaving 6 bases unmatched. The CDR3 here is CASSLSPSGSPGELFF. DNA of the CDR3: TGTGCCAGCAGCTTATCTCCTAGCGGGAGCCCCGGGGAGCTGTTTTTT.

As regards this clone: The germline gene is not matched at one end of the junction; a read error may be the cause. CDR3 coding DNA: TGTGCTAGCAGCCCAGGGCGGCAGGCACTATTCACAGATACGCAGTATTTT. The encoded protein is CASSPGRQALFTDTQYF. The chain is built from TRBV7-7 and TRBJ2-3, with D possibly matching TRBD1 (5 bases). The germline gives CDR1 SSHAT, CDR2 FNYEAQ (reference sequence). CDR3 size: 17 residues.

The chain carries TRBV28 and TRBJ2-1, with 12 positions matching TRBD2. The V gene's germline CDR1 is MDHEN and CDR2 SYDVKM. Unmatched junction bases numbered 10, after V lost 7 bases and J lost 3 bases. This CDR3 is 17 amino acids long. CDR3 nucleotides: TGTGCCAGCACCCGACTAGCGGGAGAAGAAAGCTACAATGAGCAGTTCTTC. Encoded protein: CASTRLAGEESYNEQFF.

Here the CDR3 reads CAISEPTGGSSSYGYTF. In nucleotides, the CDR3 is TGTGCCATCAGTGAGCCCACAGGGGGCAGTTCCTCCTATGGCTACACCTTC. The genes are TRBV10-3 and TRBJ1-2; 9 bases are a match to TRBD1. This CDR3 has 17 residues. Germline V lookup: CDR1 ENHRY, CDR2 SYGVKD. After removal of 2 bases from V and 4 bases from J, the junction contained 11 bases not matched to a gene.

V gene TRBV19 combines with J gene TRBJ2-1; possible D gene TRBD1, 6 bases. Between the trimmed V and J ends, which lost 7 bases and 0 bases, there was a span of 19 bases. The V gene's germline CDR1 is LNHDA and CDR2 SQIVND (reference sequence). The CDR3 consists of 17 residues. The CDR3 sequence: CASTGDRRGSSYNEQFF. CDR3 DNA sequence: TGTGCCAGTACAGGAGACAGGCGAGGGAGCTCCTACAATGAGCAGTTCTTC.

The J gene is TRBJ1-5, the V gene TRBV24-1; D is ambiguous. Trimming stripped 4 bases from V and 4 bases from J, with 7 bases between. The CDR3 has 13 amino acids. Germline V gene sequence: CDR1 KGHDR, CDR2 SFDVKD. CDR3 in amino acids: CATSDDGNQPQHF. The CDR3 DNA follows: TGTGCCACCAGTGACGACGGGAATCAGCCCCAGCATTTT.

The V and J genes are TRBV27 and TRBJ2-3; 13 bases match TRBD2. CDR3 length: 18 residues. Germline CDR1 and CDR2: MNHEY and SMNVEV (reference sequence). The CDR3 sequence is CVTPAPTSGRAGTDTQYF. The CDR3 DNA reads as TGTGTCACCCCCGCGCCCACTAGCGGGAGGGCCGGCACAGATACGCAGTATTTT.

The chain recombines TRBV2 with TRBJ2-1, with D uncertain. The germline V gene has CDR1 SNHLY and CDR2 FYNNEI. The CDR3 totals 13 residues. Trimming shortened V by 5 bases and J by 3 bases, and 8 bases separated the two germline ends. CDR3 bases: TGTGCCAGCAGTCCAGGATACTACAATGAGCAGTTCTTC. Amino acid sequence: CASSPGYYNEQFF. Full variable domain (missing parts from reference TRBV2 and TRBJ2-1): EPEVTQTPSHQVTQMGQEVILRCVPISNHLYFYWYRQILGQKVEFLVSFYNNEISEKSEIFDDQFSVERPDGSNFTLKIRSTKLEDSAMYFCASSPGYYNEQFFGPGTRLTVL.

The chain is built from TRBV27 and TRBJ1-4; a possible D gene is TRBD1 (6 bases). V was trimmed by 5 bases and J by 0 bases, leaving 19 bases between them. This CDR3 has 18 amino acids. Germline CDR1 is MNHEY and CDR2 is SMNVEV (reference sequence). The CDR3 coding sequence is TGTGCCAGCAGTCCCTCGTTGGGACAAGTCGCAACTAATGAAAAACTGTTTTTT. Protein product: CASSPSLGQVATNEKLFF.

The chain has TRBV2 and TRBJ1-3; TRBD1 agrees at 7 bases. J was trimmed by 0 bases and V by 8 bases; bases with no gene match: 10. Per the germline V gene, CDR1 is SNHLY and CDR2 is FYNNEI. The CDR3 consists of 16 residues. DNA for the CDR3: TGTGCCAGCGCGCTTTCCGGGACAGACTCTGGAAACACCATATATTTT. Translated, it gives CASALSGTDSGNTIYF.

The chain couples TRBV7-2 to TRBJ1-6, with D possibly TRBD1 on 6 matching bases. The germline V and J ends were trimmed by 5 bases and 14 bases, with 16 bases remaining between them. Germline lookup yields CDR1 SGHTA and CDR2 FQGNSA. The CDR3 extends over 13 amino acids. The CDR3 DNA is TGTGCCAGCAGCCGCCGGGACAAAAGTTCCCTCCACTTT. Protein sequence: CASSRRDKSSLHF.